A selection of T cell receptor beta chains follows, all from one sample in a study of T cells after yellow fever vaccination. TCRdb reanalysed the 5' RACE reads using MiXCR and keeps one entry per CDR3 protein. The sample has over 250,000 distinct CDR3 sequences; about 5% are singletons. The sample here was CD4+ T cells sorted from PBMCs, taken on the day of the yellow fever booster vaccination. All receptors derive from a man aged 18 to 29 who received the YFV17D yellow fever vaccine. The CDR3 runs from the conserved cysteine through the conserved F or W. Each record gives: D gene, clone size, V gene, J gene, CDR3 DNA, CDR3 protein. The D gene is left open where the match is weak. The size field is filled for only some rows; it gives once, few, many or a size class.

-	few	TRBV20-1	TRBJ1-4	TGCAGTGCCCCCCACAAGGGTAATGAAAAACTGTTTTTT	CSAPHKGNEKLFF
-	few	TRBV7-3	TRBJ2-2	TGTGCCAGCAGCTTATTTGGACAGACTGTACCCGGGGAGCTGTTTTTT	CASSLFGQTVPGELFF
-	many	TRBV5-1	TRBJ2-1	TGCGCCAGCAGCTCAGGTGGGGATGAGCAGTTCTTC	CASSSGGDEQFF
TRBD1	few	TRBV20-1	TRBJ1-6	TGCAGTGCTGGACAGGGAGATTCACCCCTCCACTTT	CSAGQGDSPLHF
-	-	TRBV12-3/TRBV12-4	TRBJ1-2	TGTGCCAGCAGACCTGACATAAGGGTGGGGGGCTACACCTTC	CASRPDIRVGGYTF
-	-	TRBV28	TRBJ2-3	TGTGCCAGCAGTCCCCTTAGGGTGGATACGCAGTATTTT	CASSPLRVDTQYF
TRBD2	-	TRBV5-4	TRBJ2-2	TGTGCCAGCAGCGTTAGCGGGGGGGCCGTCGGGGAGCTGTTTTTT	CASSVSGGAVGELFF
TRBD1	-	TRBV7-9	TRBJ1-2	TGTGCCAGCAGCCAATCAGACCGGGACAGTTGGGGCTACACCTTC	CASSQSDRDSWGYTF
-	few	TRBV5-1	TRBJ2-1	TGCGCCAGCAGCTTGGATTTTCCAGGGCCAAACAATGAGCAGTTCTTC	CASSLDFPGPNNEQFF
-	many	TRBV5-1	TRBJ2-3	TGCGCCAGCATGCGCACCGCTAGCACAGATACGCAGTATTTT	CASMRTASTDTQYF
-	few	TRBV3-1	TRBJ1-5	TGTGCCAGCAGCCCCCCAGGAAGCAGGGAGCAAAACAATCAGCCCCAGCATTTT	CASSPPGSREQNNQPQHF
-	few	TRBV20-1	TRBJ1-5	TGCAGTGCTTCAGTGGGGGTGGGCAATCAGCCCCAGCATTTT	CSASVGVGNQPQHF
TRBD2	-	TRBV19	TRBJ2-7	TGTGCCAGTAGTCCCCGAGGGAGGGGCGTGGGATCCTACGAGCAGTACTTC	CASSPRGRGVGSYEQYF
-	-	TRBV4-3	TRBJ1-5	TGCGCCAGCAGCCAAGATGAGGGTCAGCCCCAGCATTTT	CASSQDEGQPQHF
TRBD1	few	TRBV20-1	TRBJ2-1	TGCAGTGCTAGAGCGGACAGGGGCCTTTGGAATGAGCAGTTCTTC	CSARADRGLWNEQFF
-	many	TRBV11-2	TRBJ1-2	TGTGCCAGCAGCATATCAGATGGGATAAGCGGTAATTGGGGTGGCTACACCTTC	CASSISDGISGNWGGYTF
TRBD2	few	TRBV20-1	TRBJ2-5	TGCAGCCCCCAAGTGGCGGGGGGGGCAGGAGAGATCCAGTACTTC	CSPQVAGGAGEIQYF
-	many	TRBV20-1	TRBJ2-3	TGCAGTGCTAGAGATAGTCTCGGCACAGATACGCAGTATTTT	CSARDSLGTDTQYF
-	-	TRBV5-6	TRBJ1-3	TGTGCCAGCAGGGGACACCACTCTGGAAACACCATATATTTT	CASRGHHSGNTIYF
-	many	TRBV18	TRBJ1-1	TGTGCCAGCTCGGAGAGACGGGTGAACACTGAAGCTTTCTTT	CASSERRVNTEAFF
-	-	TRBV5-1	TRBJ2-5	TGCGCCAGCGCGACTCAGGGTTCTGAGACCCAGTACTTC	CASATQGSETQYF
-	many	TRBV5-4	TRBJ1-2	TGTGCCAGCAGCCCAGGGGATCCGAACAACTATGGCTACACCTTC	CASSPGDPNNYGYTF
TRBD1	-	TRBV14	TRBJ1-1	TGTGCCAGCAGCCTCGACAGGGGAGCCACTGAAGCTTTCTTT	CASSLDRGATEAFF
TRBD2	few	TRBV5-1	TRBJ2-1	TGCGCCAGCAGCTCGTCAGCGGGGGGAAGCTCCTACAATGAGCAGTTCTTC	CASSSSAGGSSYNEQFF
TRBD1	many	TRBV7-9	TRBJ1-2	TGTGCCAGCAGCTCCGGGACAGGGGCCCCCTATGGCTACACCTTC	CASSSGTGAPYGYTF
-	-	TRBV21-1	TRBJ1-2	TGTGCCAGCACCACCAATGAATTGTGGGACCTTCGCTACACCTTC	CASTTNELWDLRYTF
-	-	TRBV6-2/TRBV6-3	TRBJ1-6	TGTGCCAGCACCAGGCGAAGGACAGCGTCCCCGGGATCCTATAATTCACCCCTCCACTTT	CASTRRRTASPGSYNSPLHF
-	many	TRBV20-1	TRBJ1-1	TGCAGTGCTATAAACAGCGGCGAGGGGACTGAAGCTTTCTTT	CSAINSGEGTEAFF
-	few	TRBV19	TRBJ2-2	TGTGCCAGTAAGACCACCGGGGAGCTGTTTTTT	CASKTTGELFF
TRBD1	-	TRBV27	TRBJ1-2	TGTGCCAGCAGTCCGACAGGGGGCCACCTTTATGGCTACACCTTC	CASSPTGGHLYGYTF
TRBD1	few	TRBV6-5	TRBJ2-7	TGTGCCAGCGGGCAGGGGGCCCTCTACGAGCAGTACTTC	CASGQGALYEQYF
-	-	TRBV7-9	TRBJ2-7	TGTGCCAGCAGCTTAGACTCCCACTCCTACGAGCAGTACTTC	CASSLDSHSYEQYF
TRBD2	many	TRBV7-9	TRBJ2-1	TGTGCCAGCAGCCGCCGTCTCTGGCGGGGGGCCGGCAATGAGCAGTTCTTC	CASSRRLWRGAGNEQFF
TRBD1	many	TRBV18	TRBJ2-3	TGTGCCAGCTCATCTAGGACAGGGACGGTAACAGATACGCAGTATTTT	CASSSRTGTVTDTQYF
-	few	TRBV2	TRBJ2-5	TGTGCCAGCAGTGAAGGACTGGTATCCGAGGCCTTGGAGACCCAGTACTTC	CASSEGLVSEALETQYF
-	-	TRBV6-2/TRBV6-3	TRBJ2-5	TGTGCCAGCAGAGGGGGGGGAGGCAGTAGAGAGACCCAGTACTTC	CASRGGGGSRETQYF
-	many	TRBV5-1	TRBJ1-1	TGCGCCAGCAGCTTGGCCGTTGGAGGTTCTGAAGCTTTCTTT	CASSLAVGGSEAFF
-	-	TRBV3-1	TRBJ1-1	TGTGCCAGCAGCCAAGGTGGGTTCGGCACTGAAGCTTTCTTT	CASSQGGFGTEAFF
-	few	TRBV4-3	TRBJ2-1	TGCGCCAGCAGCCGATTCGGGGGTTACAATGAGCAGTTCTTC	CASSRFGGYNEQFF
-	-	TRBV5-1	TRBJ2-7	TGCGCCAGCAGCCTATACCGGGACAACGACTACGAGCAGTACTTC	CASSLYRDNDYEQYF
TRBD2	few	TRBV6-2/TRBV6-3	TRBJ2-3	TGTGCCAGCAACTCCCGGACTAGCGCCGATACGCAGTATTTT	CASNSRTSADTQYF
TRBD2	many	TRBV7-2	TRBJ2-3	TGTGCCAGCAGCCGGGGGGGGGCAGAAGATACGCAGTATTTT	CASSRGGAEDTQYF